This T cell receptor (beta chain) comes out of a study of Graves' ophthalmopathy and Graves' hyperthyroidism. General study results and limits: Also, most clonotypes expanded in the thyroid above 0.001 frequency appeared in blood.

The V and J ends lost 2 bases and 5 bases, in that order; junction bases with no gene match: 6. CDR1 and CDR2 from the germline V gene are GTSNPN and SVGIG (reference sequence). This CDR3 is built from 15 residues. Many counts were recorded for this clonotype. The antigen remains undetermined. The authors amplified TCR beta CDR3 regions, and they did so from RNA transcripts for repertoire sequencing. An initial RT-PCR round employing HTBI primers preceded a second-round multiplex PCR. TCRdb reanalysed the multiplex PCR reads using MiXCR and keeps one entry per CDR3 protein. The sample has a few hundred thousand distinct CDR3 sequences, about a sixth seen once. Over 18 months of follow-up, stable hyperthyroidism required that no ophthalmopathy appear. The authors isolated PBMCs from 8 to 10 ml of fresh peripheral blood.

The origin of this receptor is an adult woman with stable Graves' hyperthyroidism. J is TRBJ2-7 and V is TRBV30; TRBD2 agrees at 13 bases. Material for sequencing was peripheral blood. The CDR3, as DNA: TGTGCCTGGAGTATCGGGACTAGCGGGATTAACGAGCAGTACTTC. Translation: CAWSIGTSGINEQYF.